This T cell receptor (beta chain) was captured by sequencing in a study of early T cells in non-severe SARS-CoV-2 infection. Study context: From unsorted whole blood, bulk RNA was sequenced, and the chains remained unpaired.

The CDR3 has 16 amino acids. Germline CDR1 and CDR2: PRHDT and FYEKMQ (reference sequence). V was trimmed by 5 bases and J by 7 bases, leaving 21 bases between them. Individual cDNA molecules received unique molecular identifiers during library preparation. Each CDR3 protein gets one entry after TCRdb re-called the 5' RACE reads with MiXCR. The sample records 70,000 to 90,000 distinct CDR3 sequences, 10% to 12% being singletons. This clonotype showed up many times. Its specificity is unknown. General observations from the study: Matching against VDJdb likely underestimated virus-specific expansions, favoring anti-spike CD8.

The sample comprised whole blood. This clonotype originated in an adult who was a healthcare worker with PCR-confirmed SARS-CoV-2 infection or an uninfected control (not recorded which). This chain joins TRBV13 and TRBJ2-1, with D maybe TRBD2 (5 bases). The CDR3 nucleotides are TGTGCCAGCAGCCCGTTTGGTCCGGACTCCGGGAATGAGCAGTTCTTC. It translates to CASSPFGPDSGNEQFF.